Below, 19 T cell receptor beta chains from the same sample are listed, as sequenced in a study of identical twins. TCRdb reprocessed the 5' RACE reads via MiXCR and lists one record per CDR3 protein. The repertoire has 200,000 to 250,000 distinct CDR3 sequences, roughly 13% of them found once; the top ten carry under 4.5%. This sample was also put to use in a study of yellow fever vaccine responses in identical twins.

Sequenced input: memory (CD45RO+) T cells sorted from blood. Receptors were obtained from a young woman in good health.

This chain joins TRBV21-1 and TRBJ1-2. TRBV21-1 has pseudogene status. CDR3 length equals 15 residues. The CDR3 loop is CASSKVSPPIYGYTF. DNA of the CDR3: TGTGCCAGCAGCAAAGTGTCGCCGCCAATCTATGGCTACACCTTC.

This clonotype was seen at least ten times. V and J are TRBV3-1 and TRBJ2-5; TRBD1 might be the D (8 bases). Germline V gene sequence: CDR1 LGHDT, CDR2 YNNKEL (reference sequence). The CDR3 spans 14 residues. Between the trimmed V and J ends, which lost 6 bases and 3 bases, there was a span of 14 bases. CDR3 protein: CASRDTGGEETQYF. CDR3 nucleotides: TGTGCCAGCAGAGACACAGGGGGGGAAGAGACCCAGTACTTC.

The chain couples TRBV24-1 to TRBJ1-5; 7 nucleotides align to TRBD1. Germline trimming cut 3 bases from V and 3 bases from J; bases unmatched to any gene: 10. Germline V gene data show CDR1 as KGHDR and CDR2 as SFDVKD. The CDR3 runs to 17 residues. The CDR3 nucleotides read TGTGCCACCAGTGATCACAGGGGTATGGGCGACAATCAGCCCCAGCATTTT. Translation gives CATSDHRGMGDNQPQHF.

J is TRBJ2-2 and V is TRBV6-2 or TRBV6-3, with 11 bases identical to TRBD1. The CDR3 length is 17 residues. Germline values: CDR1 MNHEY, CDR2 SVGEGT. The V and J ends lost 7 bases and 4 bases, in that order; junction bases with no gene match: 11. The DNA for the CDR3 is TGTGCCAGCACCCTAACCGGACAGGGGGCGGGCACCGGGGAGCTGTTTTTT. Translation gives CASTLTGQGAGTGELFF.

This CDR3 is CSVPRFEGSHEQYF. CDR3 sequence (DNA): TGCAGTGTCCCCCGTTTCGAGGGTAGCCACGAGCAGTACTTC. The chain has TRBV20-1 and TRBJ2-7, with D possibly matching TRBD2 (5 bases). Germline V gene sequence: CDR1 DFQATT, CDR2 SNEGSKA (reference sequence). V was clipped by 7 bases and J by 5 bases, with 21 bases between them. This CDR3 has 14 amino acids.

As for this clonotype: Here the CDR3 omits its conserved ending phenylalanine or tryptophan, so a read error is the likely source. The rearrangement links TRBV5-5 to TRBJ2-7, with 7 bases matching TRBD2. Germline lookup yields CDR1 SGHKS and CDR2 YYEKEE (reference sequence). This CDR3 has 13 residues. The V and J ends lost 5 bases and 2 bases, in that order; junction bases with no gene match: 4. The CDR3 bases are TGTGCCAGCAGTTGGGGGGGAACCTACGAGCAGTACTAC. It specifies CASSWGGTYEQYY.

The chain couples TRBV4-1 to TRBJ2-7; unclear D gene. The CDR3 sequence is 12 residues long. CDR1 is MGHRA and CDR2 is YSYEKL in the germline V gene. With 1 base removed from V and 7 bases from J, the gap between germline ends came to 8 bases. The CDR3 region is CASSQVPPEQYF. The CDR3 region has the DNA TGCGCCAGCAGCCAAGTCCCTCCTGAGCAGTACTTC.

Remarks on this clonotype: This sequence may be a read error, since a much larger clone differs from it by one base. The chain carries TRBV7-9 and TRBJ2-3; D could derive from TRBD1 or TRBD2 (6 bases each). The CDR3 spans 17 residues. CDR1 and CDR2 (germline): SEHNR, FQNEAQ (reference sequence). Trimming left V 5 bases short and J 3 bases short, with 21 bases between. The CDR3 reads CASSRFRGGGGTDTQYF. CDR3 nucleotides: TGTGCCAGCAGCCGTTTCAGAGGGGGAGGAGGGACAGATACGCAGTATTTT.

This clonotype has a handful of counts. This chain joins TRBV7-2 and TRBJ2-3; D remains ambiguous. This CDR3 has 12 residues. V lost 6 bases, J lost 2 bases, and 6 bases lay in between. In germline, CDR1 is SGHTA, CDR2 FQGNSA. CDR3 in amino acids: CASRLDTDTQYF. The CDR3 DNA sequence: TGTGCCAGCAGATTGGACACAGATACGCAGTATTTT.

This clonotype showed up just a few times. The chain links TRBV10-3 to TRBJ2-5; D perhaps matches TRBD2 (6 bases). Germline lookup yields CDR1 ENHRY and CDR2 SYGVKD. Between the trimmed V and J ends, which lost 3 bases and 0 bases, there was a span of 8 bases. CDR3 length: 14 residues. Here the CDR3 DNA reads TGTGCCATCAGTGACTCGGGGGACCAAGAGACCCAGTACTTC. Its protein is CAISDSGDQETQYF.

V is TRBV20-1 and J is TRBJ2-7; 12 bases align to TRBD1. J gave up 2 bases and V 7 bases, and 9 bases lay outside the gene matches. Germline assignment: CDR1 DFQATT and CDR2 SNEGSKA (reference sequence). The CDR3 has 15 residues. CDR3 nucleotides: TGCAGTGGTACACCGGGACAGGGGGCAACCTACGAGCAGTACTTC. Translation gives CSGTPGQGATYEQYF.

J is TRBJ2-7 and V is TRBV11-1, with 13 nucleotides matching TRBD2. CDR1 and CDR2 from the germline V gene are SGHAT and FQDESV (reference sequence). This CDR3 contains 15 residues. V lost 5 bases, J lost 7 bases, and 8 bases stayed unmatched. Here the CDR3 reads CASSRTSGGVGEQYF. In DNA form, the CDR3 reads TGTGCCAGCAGCCGGACTAGCGGGGGCGTAGGAGAGCAGTACTTC.

V is TRBV27 and J is TRBJ2-5, with a tentative D call TRBD1 (6 bases). Germline V gene data show CDR1 as MNHEY and CDR2 as SMNVEV (reference sequence). The V and J ends lost 7 bases and 0 bases respectively, with 9 bases between them. The CDR3 is 13 residues long. The CDR3, as DNA: TGTGCCAGCAAACGGGACAACCAAGAGACCCAGTACTTC. The encoded protein is CASKRDNQETQYF.

The table lists this clonotype with a few counts. CDR3 nucleotide sequence: TGCAGTGCCTACCGGGGGGACGGGGAAAATAATGAGCAGTTCTTC. Its translation: CSAYRGDGENNEQFF. The chain couples TRBV20-1 to TRBJ2-1, with 7 bases identical to TRBD2. The V segment lost 6 bases and the J segment 7 bases; nucleotides outside the gene matches: 15. The CDR3 has 15 amino acids. Germline values: CDR1 DFQATT, CDR2 SNEGSKA (reference sequence).

This clonotype turned up a few times. The gene calls are TRBV20-1 and TRBJ2-5, with 8 bases matching TRBD2. With V trimmed by 5 bases and J by 5 bases, 7 bases remained unmatched. The CDR3 totals 13 residues. The germline gives CDR1 DFQATT, CDR2 SNEGSKA (reference sequence). This chain's CDR3 is CSASWTSTETQYF. CDR3 coding DNA: TGCAGTGCTTCCTGGACTAGCACGGAGACCCAGTACTTC.

This clonotype has a handful of counts. The V and J genes are TRBV27 and TRBJ2-7, with TRBD1 matching over 7 bases. The V and J ends lost 6 bases and 2 bases, in that order; junction bases with no gene match: 1. Germline V gene sequence: CDR1 MNHEY, CDR2 SMNVEV (reference sequence). This CDR3 comprises 12 residues. For the CDR3, the DNA is TGTGCCAGCAGGGGACAGCCCTACGAGCAGTACTTC. Translating it yields CASRGQPYEQYF.

Of note for this clonotype: Mismatch with germline at one junction end may stem from a read error. The V and J genes are TRBV20-1 and TRBJ2-6; D possibly corresponds to TRBD1 (6 bases). Germline-derived CDR1 and CDR2 are DFQATT and SNEGSKA (reference sequence). There are 16 residues in the CDR3. This CDR3 reads CCARDQGGSGANVLTF. CDR3 sequence (DNA): TGCTGTGCTAGAGATCAAGGGGGCTCTGGGGCCAACGTCCTGACTTTC.

Only a few counts were recorded for this clonotype. This CDR3 is CASSQRLAGSYEQYF. The CDR3 DNA follows: TGCGCCAGCAGCCAAAGGCTAGCGGGCTCCTACGAGCAGTACTTC. The chain couples TRBV4-1 to TRBJ2-7, with TRBD2 matching over 8 bases. Trimming took 2 bases from V and 0 from J; bases not matched to a gene: 3. CDR1 and CDR2 from the germline V gene are MGHRA and YSYEKL. This CDR3 comprises 15 residues.

This clonotype was seen many times. This chain joins TRBV29-1 and TRBJ2-3; D may be TRBD1 (6 bases). The CDR3 length is 15 residues. V was pared by 5 bases and J by 2 bases, with 17 bases between. The germline V gene has CDR1 SQVTM and CDR2 ANQGSEA. CDR3 sequence: CSVSPGQMNTDTQYF. The CDR3 nucleotides are TGCAGCGTTTCTCCGGGACAAATGAACACAGATACGCAGTATTTT.